The following is a T cell receptor beta chain sequence with its context. Its antigen is undetermined. The sample comes from a study of T cells in Graves' hyperthyroidism and ophthalmopathy. At the level of the study: Sampling of peripheral blood happened at initial diagnosis, prior to any treatment.

The CDR3 regions of TCR beta were amplified from RNA transcripts. Carried out on the TCR CDR3, a first-round RT-PCR used the HTBI primer set. TCRdb independently ran MiXCR on the multiplex PCR reads; one entry per CDR3 protein. The table includes over 350,000 distinct CDR3 sequences, around 15% detected once. Whole-study findings and limits: Blood held most thyroid clonotypes expanded above 0.001 frequency.

This TCR was sampled from a man aged 50-59 years with Graves' ophthalmopathy. Sequencing was done on a sample of blood.

The CDR3 DNA sequence: TGTGCCAGTAGTACGGGACAGGCAGAGTACTTC. Translation gives CASSTGQAEYF. The chain joins TRBV19 to TRBJ2-5; 8 bases agree with TRBD1. The CDR3 spans 11 residues. V lost 4 bases, J lost 12 bases, and 4 bases stayed unmatched. The germline V gene encodes CDR1 LNHDA and CDR2 SQIVND (reference sequence).